This T cell receptor (beta chain) was sequenced for a study of identical twins. TCRdb re-derived calls from the 5' RACE reads in MiXCR, one entry per CDR3 protein. The sample includes about 890,000 distinct CDR3 sequences, 10% to 15% of them seen just once. Germline V gene data show CDR1 as MGHRA and CDR2 as YSYEKL. V was cut by 2 bases and J by 3 bases, with 8 bases left in between. CDR3 length equals 13 residues. These data also featured in a second study, about yellow fever vaccine responses in identical twins.

The chain links TRBV4-1 to TRBJ2-7; D is unresolved. The receptor comes from a woman between 18 and 30 years old in good health. Specimen: PBMCs. The chain's CDR3 is CASSQRDNYEQYF. The CDR3 DNA sequence: TGCGCCAGCAGCCAACGTGACAACTACGAGCAGTACTTC.